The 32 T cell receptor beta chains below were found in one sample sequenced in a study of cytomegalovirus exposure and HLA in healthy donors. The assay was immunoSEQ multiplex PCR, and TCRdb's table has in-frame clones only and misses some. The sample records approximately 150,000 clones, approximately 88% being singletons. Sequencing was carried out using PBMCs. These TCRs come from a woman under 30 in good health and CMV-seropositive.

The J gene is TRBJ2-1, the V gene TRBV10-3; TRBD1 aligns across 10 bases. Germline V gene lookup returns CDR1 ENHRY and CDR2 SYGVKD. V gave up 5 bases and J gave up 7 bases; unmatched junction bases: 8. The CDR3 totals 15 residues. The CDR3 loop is CAISPGQGDRNEQFF. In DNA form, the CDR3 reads TGTGCCATCAGTCCCGGACAGGGGGATAGGAATGAGCAGTTCTTC.

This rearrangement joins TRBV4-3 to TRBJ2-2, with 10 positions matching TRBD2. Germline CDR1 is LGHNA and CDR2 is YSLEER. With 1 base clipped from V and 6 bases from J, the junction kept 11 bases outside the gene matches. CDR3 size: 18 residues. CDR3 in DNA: TGCGCCAGCAGCCAAGCAGGGGGAGCGGGAGGGCCCCCCGGGGAGCTGTTTTTT. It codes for CASSQAGGAGGPPGELFF.

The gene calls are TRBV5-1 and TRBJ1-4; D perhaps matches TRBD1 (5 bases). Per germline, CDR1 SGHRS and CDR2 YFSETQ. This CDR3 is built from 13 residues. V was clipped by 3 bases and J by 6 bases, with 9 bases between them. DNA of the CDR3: TGCGCCAGCAGCTCGTCAGGGCATGAAAAACTGTTTTTT. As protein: CASSSSGHEKLFF.

For the CDR3, the DNA is TGTGCCAGCAGCCCACGACAGGGGCCCTATGGCTACACCTTC. It yields the protein CASSPRQGPYGYTF. The chain recombines TRBV4-2 with TRBJ1-2; 8 bases match TRBD1. In germline, CDR1 is LGHNA, CDR2 YNFKEQ. The CDR3 totals 14 residues. Trimming removed 4 bases from V and 4 bases from J; junction bases left unmatched: 5.

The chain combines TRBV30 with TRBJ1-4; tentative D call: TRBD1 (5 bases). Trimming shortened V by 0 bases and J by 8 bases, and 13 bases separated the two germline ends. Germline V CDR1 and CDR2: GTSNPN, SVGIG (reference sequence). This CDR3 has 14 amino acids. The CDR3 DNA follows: TGTGCCTGGAGTGTAGGCCAGGGAGGGGAAAAACTGTTTTTT. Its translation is CAWSVGQGGEKLFF.

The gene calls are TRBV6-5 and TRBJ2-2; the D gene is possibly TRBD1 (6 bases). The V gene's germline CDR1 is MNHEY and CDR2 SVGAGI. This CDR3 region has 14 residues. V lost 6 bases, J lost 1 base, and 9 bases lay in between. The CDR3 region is CASRKGVNTGELFF. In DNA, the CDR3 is TGTGCCAGCAGAAAGGGGGTGAACACCGGGGAGCTGTTTTTT.

CDR3 in amino acids: CSALDSYEQYF. CDR3 coding DNA: TGCAGTGCACTGGACAGCTACGAGCAGTACTTC. This sequence joins TRBV20-1 and TRBJ2-7; D is perhaps TRBD1 (6 bases). CDR1 DFQATT and CDR2 SNEGSKA come from the germline V gene (reference sequence). The CDR3 covers 11 residues. Trimming pared 6 bases from V and 3 bases from J, leaving 9 bases between.

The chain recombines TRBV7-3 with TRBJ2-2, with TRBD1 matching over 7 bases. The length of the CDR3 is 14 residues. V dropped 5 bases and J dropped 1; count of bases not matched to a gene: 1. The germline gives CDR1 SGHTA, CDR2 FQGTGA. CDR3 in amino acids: CASSRTGNTGELFF. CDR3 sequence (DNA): TGTGCCAGCAGCCGGACAGGGAACACCGGGGAGCTGTTTTTT.

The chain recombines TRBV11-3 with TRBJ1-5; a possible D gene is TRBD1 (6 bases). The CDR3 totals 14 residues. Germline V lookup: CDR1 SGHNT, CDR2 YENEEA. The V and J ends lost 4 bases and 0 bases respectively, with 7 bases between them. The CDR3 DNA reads TGTGCCAGCAGCTGGGACACTAGCAATCAGCCCCAGCATTTT. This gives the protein CASSWDTSNQPQHF. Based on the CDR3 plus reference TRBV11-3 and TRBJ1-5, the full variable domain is EAGVVQSPRYKIIEKKQPVAFWCNPISGHNTLYWYLQNLGQGPELLIRYENEEAVDDSQLPKDRFSAERLKGVDSTLKIQPAELGDSAVYLCASSWDTSNQPQHFGDGTRLSIL.

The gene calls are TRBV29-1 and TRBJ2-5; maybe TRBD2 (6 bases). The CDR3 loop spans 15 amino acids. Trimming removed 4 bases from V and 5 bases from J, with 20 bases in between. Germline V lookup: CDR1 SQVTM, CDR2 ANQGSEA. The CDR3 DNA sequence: TGCAGCGTTGCCAACTCCCCGGAGGGTTCGGAGACCCAGTACTTC. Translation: CSVANSPEGSETQYF.

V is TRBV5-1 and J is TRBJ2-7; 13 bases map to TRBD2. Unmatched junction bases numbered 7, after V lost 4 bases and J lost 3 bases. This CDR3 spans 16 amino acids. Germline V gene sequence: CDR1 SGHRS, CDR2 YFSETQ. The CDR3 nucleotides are TGCGCCAGCAGCCCACCCGGGACTAGCGGGATCTACGAGCAGTACTTC. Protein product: CASSPPGTSGIYEQYF.

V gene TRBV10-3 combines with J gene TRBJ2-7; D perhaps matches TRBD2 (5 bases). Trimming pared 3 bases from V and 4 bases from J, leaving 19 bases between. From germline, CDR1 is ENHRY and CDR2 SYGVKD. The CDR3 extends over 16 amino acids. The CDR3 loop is CAISDTIRLLPYEQYF. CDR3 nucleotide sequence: TGTGCCATCAGTGATACGATAAGACTACTCCCATACGAGCAGTACTTC.

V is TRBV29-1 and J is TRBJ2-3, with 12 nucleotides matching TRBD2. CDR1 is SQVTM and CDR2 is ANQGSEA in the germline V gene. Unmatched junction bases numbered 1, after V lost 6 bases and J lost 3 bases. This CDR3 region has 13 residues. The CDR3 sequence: CSVGTSGTDTQYF. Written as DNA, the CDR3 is TGCAGCGTGGGGACTAGCGGGACAGATACGCAGTATTTT.

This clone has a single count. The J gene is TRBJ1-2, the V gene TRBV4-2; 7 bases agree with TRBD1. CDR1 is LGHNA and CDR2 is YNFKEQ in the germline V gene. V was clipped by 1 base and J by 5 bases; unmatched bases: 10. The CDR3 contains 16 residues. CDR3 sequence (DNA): TGTGCCAGCAGCCAAGGGTTGGAGGGGGCGAATTATGGCTACACCTTC. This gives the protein CASSQGLEGANYGYTF.

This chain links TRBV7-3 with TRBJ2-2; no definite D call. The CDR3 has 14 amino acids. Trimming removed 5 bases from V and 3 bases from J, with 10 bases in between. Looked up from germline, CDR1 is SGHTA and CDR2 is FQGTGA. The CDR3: CASSKLPDTGELFF. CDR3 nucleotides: TGTGCCAGCAGCAAGCTGCCCGACACCGGGGAGCTGTTTTTT.

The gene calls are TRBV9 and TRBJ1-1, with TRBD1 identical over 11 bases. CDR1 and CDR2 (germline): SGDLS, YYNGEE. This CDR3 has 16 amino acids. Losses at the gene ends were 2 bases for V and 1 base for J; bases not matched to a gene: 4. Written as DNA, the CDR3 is TGTGCCAGCAGCGTGCGAGGACAGGGGGCGAACACTGAAGCTTTCTTT. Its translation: CASSVRGQGANTEAFF. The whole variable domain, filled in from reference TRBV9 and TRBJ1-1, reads DSGVTQTPKHLITATGQRVTLRCSPRSGDLSVYWYQQSLDQGLQFLIQYYNGEERAKGNILERFSAQQFPDLHSELNLSSLELGDSALYFCASSVRGQGANTEAFFGQGTRLTVV.

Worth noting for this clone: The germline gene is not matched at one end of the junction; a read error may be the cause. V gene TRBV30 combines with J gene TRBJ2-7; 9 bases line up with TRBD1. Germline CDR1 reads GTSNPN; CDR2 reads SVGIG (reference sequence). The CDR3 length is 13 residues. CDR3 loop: CAWTGQGVYEQYF. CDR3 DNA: TGTGCTTGGACGGGACAGGGAGTTTACGAGCAGTACTTC. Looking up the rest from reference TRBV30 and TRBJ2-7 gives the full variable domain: SQTIHQWPATLVQPVGSPLSLECTVEGTSNPNLYWYRQAAGRGLQLLFYSVGIGQISSEVPQNLSASRPQDRQFILSSKKLLLSDSGFYLCAWTGQGVYEQYFGPGTRLTVT.

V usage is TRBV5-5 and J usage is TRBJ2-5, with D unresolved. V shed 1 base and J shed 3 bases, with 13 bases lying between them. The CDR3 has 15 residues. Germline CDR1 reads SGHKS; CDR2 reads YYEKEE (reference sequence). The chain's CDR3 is CASSLYSPSKETQYF. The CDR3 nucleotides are TGTGCCAGCAGCTTGTACAGCCCTTCCAAAGAGACCCAGTACTTC.

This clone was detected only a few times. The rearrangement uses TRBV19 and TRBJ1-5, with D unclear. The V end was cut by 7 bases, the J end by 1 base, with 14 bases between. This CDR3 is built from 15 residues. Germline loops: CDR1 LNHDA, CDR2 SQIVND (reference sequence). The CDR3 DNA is TGTGCCAGTATAGGGAGGGAGGGCAGCAATCAGCCCCAGCATTTT. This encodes CASIGREGSNQPQHF.

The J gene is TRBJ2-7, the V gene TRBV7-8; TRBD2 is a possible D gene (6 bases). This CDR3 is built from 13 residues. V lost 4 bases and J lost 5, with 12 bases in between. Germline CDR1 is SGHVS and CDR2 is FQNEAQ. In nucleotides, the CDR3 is TGTGCCAGCAGCTCATCTAGCGTCCACGAGCAGTACTTC. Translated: CASSSSSVHEQYF.

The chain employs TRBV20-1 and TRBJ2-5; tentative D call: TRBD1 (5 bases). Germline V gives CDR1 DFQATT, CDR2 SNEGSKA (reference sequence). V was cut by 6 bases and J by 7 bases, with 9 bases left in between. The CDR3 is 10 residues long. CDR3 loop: CSADQGTQYF. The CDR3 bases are TGCAGTGCGGATCAGGGGACCCAGTACTTC.

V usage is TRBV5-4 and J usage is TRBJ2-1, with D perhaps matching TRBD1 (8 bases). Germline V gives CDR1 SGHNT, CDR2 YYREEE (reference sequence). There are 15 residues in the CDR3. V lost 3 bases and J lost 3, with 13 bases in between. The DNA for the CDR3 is TGTGCCAGCAGCTCGGACAGGGACTACTACAATGAGCAGTTCTTC. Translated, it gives CASSSDRDYYNEQFF.

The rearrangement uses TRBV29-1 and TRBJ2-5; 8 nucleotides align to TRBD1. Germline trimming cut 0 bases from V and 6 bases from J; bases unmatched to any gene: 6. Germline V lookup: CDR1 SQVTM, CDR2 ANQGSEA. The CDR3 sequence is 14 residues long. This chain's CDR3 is CSVEDRGRRKTQYF. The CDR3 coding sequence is TGCAGCGTTGAAGACAGGGGGCGCAGAAAGACCCAGTACTTC.

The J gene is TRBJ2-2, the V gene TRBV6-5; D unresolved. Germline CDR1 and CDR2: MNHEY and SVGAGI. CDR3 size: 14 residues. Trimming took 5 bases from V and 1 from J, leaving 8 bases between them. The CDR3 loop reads CASSALGNTGELFF. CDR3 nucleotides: TGTGCCAGCAGTGCCCTAGGGAACACCGGGGAGCTGTTTTTT.

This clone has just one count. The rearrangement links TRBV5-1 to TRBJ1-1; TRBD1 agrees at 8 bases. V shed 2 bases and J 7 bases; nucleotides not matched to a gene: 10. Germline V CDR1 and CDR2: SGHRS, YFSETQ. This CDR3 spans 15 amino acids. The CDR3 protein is CASSLRPGTGDEAFF. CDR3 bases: TGCGCCAGCAGCTTACGACCCGGGACAGGAGATGAAGCTTTCTTT.

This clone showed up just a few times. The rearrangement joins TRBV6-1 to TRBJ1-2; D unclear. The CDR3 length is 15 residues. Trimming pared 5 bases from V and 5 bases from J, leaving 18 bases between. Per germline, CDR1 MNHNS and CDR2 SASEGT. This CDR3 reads CASSRGPDVGYGYTF. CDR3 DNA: TGTGCCAGCAGTCGCGGGCCGGACGTGGGTTATGGCTACACCTTC.

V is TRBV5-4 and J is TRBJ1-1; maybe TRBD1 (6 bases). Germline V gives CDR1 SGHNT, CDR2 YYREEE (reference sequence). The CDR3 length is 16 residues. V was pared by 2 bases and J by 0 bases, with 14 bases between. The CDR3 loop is CASSFPQGTMNTEAFF. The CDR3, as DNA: TGTGCCAGCAGCTTCCCCCAGGGGACCATGAACACTGAAGCTTTCTTT.

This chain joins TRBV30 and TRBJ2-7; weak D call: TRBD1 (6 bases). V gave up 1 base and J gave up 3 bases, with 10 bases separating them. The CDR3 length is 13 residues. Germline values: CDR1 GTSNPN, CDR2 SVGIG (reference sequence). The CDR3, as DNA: TGTGCCTGGAGTGACCGGGACAACTACGAGCAGTACTTC. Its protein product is CAWSDRDNYEQYF.

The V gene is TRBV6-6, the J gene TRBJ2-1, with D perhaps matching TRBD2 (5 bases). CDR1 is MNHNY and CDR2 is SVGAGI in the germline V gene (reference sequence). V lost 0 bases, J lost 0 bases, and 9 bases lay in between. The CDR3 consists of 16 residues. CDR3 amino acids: CASSYSEDYSYNEQFF. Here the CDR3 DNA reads TGTGCCAGCAGTTACTCGGAAGACTACTCCTACAATGAGCAGTTCTTC.

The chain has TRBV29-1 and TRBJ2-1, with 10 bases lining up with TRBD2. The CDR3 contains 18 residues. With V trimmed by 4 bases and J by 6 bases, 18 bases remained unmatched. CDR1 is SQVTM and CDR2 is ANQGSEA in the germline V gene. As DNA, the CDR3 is TGCAGCGTTGTTGGGCCTAGCGGGAGAGCTAGGTTACTCAATGAGCAGTTCTTC. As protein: CSVVGPSGRARLLNEQFF.

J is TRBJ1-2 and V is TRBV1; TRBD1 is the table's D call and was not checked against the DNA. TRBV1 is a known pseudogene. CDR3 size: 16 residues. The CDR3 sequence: CTSSHARARVNYGYTF. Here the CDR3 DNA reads TGCACCAGCAGCCACGCCAGGGCCAGGGTTAACTATGGCTACACCTTC.

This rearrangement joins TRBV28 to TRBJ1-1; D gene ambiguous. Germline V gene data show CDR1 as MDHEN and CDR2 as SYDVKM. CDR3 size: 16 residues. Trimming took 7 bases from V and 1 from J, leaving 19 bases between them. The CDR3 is CASTISRRTRNTEAFF. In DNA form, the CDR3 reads TGTGCCAGCACCATCAGTCGCCGTACTAGGAACACTGAAGCTTTCTTT.